This TCR beta chain comes out of a study of HIV-infected children after antiretroviral therapy interruption. The TCR library was built from RNA with a 3' RACE protocol and unique molecular identifiers. TCRdb re-called the 3' RACE reads through MiXCR, storing one row per CDR3 protein. The table records about 7,000 distinct CDR3 sequences, approximately 15% of them present only once. Treatment meaning: PENTA 11 planned treatment interruption arm or continuous ART arm. Memory CD8+ CD45RO+ CD45RA- T cells were sorted from thawed PBMCs. Unmatched junction bases numbered 7, after V lost 0 bases and J lost 5 bases. Germline V lookup: CDR1 LGHDT, CDR2 YNNKEL (reference sequence). This CDR3 has 16 amino acids. This clonotype is termed medium-sized. Its antigen is currently unknown. Broader study findings: After treatment interruption started, naive CD4+ CDR3 overlap across time points dropped.

The input for sequencing was CD45RO+ CD8+ T cells from PBMCs, pooled from several time points, taken from a donor given antiretroviral therapy, either interrupted or continuous. Sample subset: memory CD8+ CD45RO+ CD45RA- T cells. The V gene is TRBV3-1, the J gene TRBJ1-5; 7 bases line up with TRBD1. This TCR was recovered from a pool of human donors with HIV. CDR3 DNA: TGTGCCAGCAGCCAAGATGGGTCAGGGGGTCATCAGCCCCAGCATTTT. This gives the protein CASSQDGSGGHQPQHF.